The 8 T cell receptor beta chains reported below all come from one sample, sequenced in a study of tumor-infiltrating lymphocytes in primary liver carcinoma (dated by TCRdb to about 2017). Total RNA and DNA were co-extracted without cell sorting from 20-30 mg of bulk tissue using the AllPrep DNA/RNA mini kit. Sequencing was carried out with an Illumina HiSeq 2500. Starting from approximately 460 ng total RNA, TCRbeta-specific cDNA was produced by reverse transcription with a constant-region primer and ProtoScript II reverse transcriptase. TCRbeta libraries were built with three nested multiplex PCR rounds, a slightly modified ARM-PCR procedure. The first two PCR rounds used multiplex TRBV1-TRBV30 forward primers with a Cbeta reverse primer, each for about 9 cycles. In TCRdb, the public reads were trimmed at Q25 with fastp and aligned with MiXCR, with productive beta chains retained. Rows with a matching CDR3 protein are joined into one entry that keeps the most common DNA and genes. Here the sample has about 120,000 distinct CDR3 sequences; around two thirds occur a single time. The ten largest clones represent about 8% of the sample.

Material: tumor-adjacent normal liver tissue. These TCRs come from a woman in her sixties or seventies with primary liver carcinoma and hepatitis B virus infection.

Only one count was recorded for this clonotype. At one end the junction does not follow the germline gene, possibly because of a read error. The chain links TRBV4-2 to TRBJ2-5; 7 bases map to TRBD2. Germline-derived CDR1 and CDR2 are LGHNA and YNFKEQ. CDR3 length: 15 amino acids. The CDR3 sequence: CASSLGTNSEETQYF. DNA of the CDR3: TGTGCCAGCAGCCTTGGGACTAATTCCGAAGAGACCCAGTATTTC.

On this clonotype itself: The conserved phenylalanine or tryptophan is not found at the CDR3 terminus, so this likely reflects a read error. The rearrangement uses TRBV11-2 and TRBJ2-1; tentative D call: TRBD1 (6 bases). Germline values: CDR1 SGHAT, CDR2 FQNNGV. This CDR3 contains 16 residues. The CDR3 DNA reads as TGTGTCAGCAGCTTAGATCTGACGGGTGGGGGCGATAAGCAGTTCCTC. Protein product: CVSSLDLTGGGDKQFL.

For this clonotype: The limits of the CDR3 on the DNA are not certain, so only TCRdb's listed CDR3 is given. The chain uses TRBV11-2 and TRBJ1-2. The CDR3 is made up of 14 amino acids, end residues included. Germline V gene lookup returns CDR1 SGHAT and CDR2 FQNNGV. The CDR3: CVSSLTRLDYGCTF.

J is TRBJ2-1 and V is TRBV18; no reliable D call. Trimming removed 2 bases from V and 6 bases from J, with 5 bases in between. Germline-derived CDR1 and CDR2 are KGHSH and LQKENI. The CDR3 contains 12 residues. CDR3 protein: CASSPGINEQFF. As DNA, the CDR3 is TGTGCCAGCTCACCAGGGATCAATGAGCAGTTCTTC.

This chain connects TRBV6-1 to TRBJ1-6, with no clear D. Trimming cost V 6 bases and J 10 bases, with 16 bases left between them. The CDR3 has 14 residues. Germline V gene sequence: CDR1 MNHNS, CDR2 SASEGT. In DNA, the CDR3 is TGTGCCAGCAGGCCAACAGAGGAAGGATCACCCCTCCACTTT. Residues: CASRPTEEGSPLHF.

This clonotype came up a few times. This may be a read error, as it is one base from a much larger clone. CDR3 amino acids: CGVEDVSGVNTEAFF. CDR3 sequence (DNA): TGCGGCGTTGAAGATGTATCGGGGGTGAACACTGAAGCTTTCTTT. The V call is TRBV29-1, the J call TRBJ1-1; D is perhaps TRBD1 (5 bases). This CDR3 contains 15 residues. Germline CDR1 is SQVTM and CDR2 is ANQGSEA.

The V gene is TRBV18, the J gene TRBJ2-2, with 8 bases fitting TRBD2. The CDR3 spans 18 residues. Losses at the gene ends were 1 base for V and 5 bases for J; bases not matched to a gene: 12. In germline, CDR1 is KGHSH, CDR2 LQKENI. The CDR3 DNA reads TGTGCCAGCTCACCACGTATTCACTCCGGGACTAGTACCGGGGAGCTGTTTTTT. It is translated as CASSPRIHSGTSTGELFF.

This clonotype was seen many times. The chain employs TRBV6-4 and TRBJ2-3, with D possibly TRBD2 on 6 matching bases. Trimming stripped 5 bases from V and 1 base from J, with 16 bases between. The CDR3 has 16 amino acids. Germline CDR1 is MRHNA and CDR2 is SNTAGT. The CDR3 bases are TGTGCCAGCAGTCCGGGACTCGAAGGGGGCACAGATACGCAGTATTTT. Its protein product is CASSPGLEGGTDTQYF.